These 9 T cell receptor beta chains originate from one sample sequenced in a study of identical twins. TCRdb re-called the 5' RACE reads with MiXCR, one entry per CDR3 protein. The sample carries roughly 280,000 distinct CDR3 sequences, just under 9.5% recorded once. The sample also formed part of further work on yellow fever vaccine responses in identical twins.

The specimen was CD8+ T cells sorted from blood. The receptors were sampled from a woman under 30 in good health.

This clonotype has just a few counts. The rearrangement uses TRBV19 and TRBJ2-7; D may be TRBD1 (5 bases). The CDR3 sequence is 14 residues long. Trimming removed 2 bases from V and 2 bases from J, with 10 bases in between. From germline, CDR1 is LNHDA and CDR2 SQIVND (reference sequence). DNA of the CDR3: TGTGCCAGTAGTATAAAGGGGATCCCCTACGAGCAGTACTTC. Its translation is CASSIKGIPYEQYF.

This clonotype appeared many times. V gene TRBV9 combines with J gene TRBJ2-7, with 9 bases identical to TRBD1. The CDR3 consists of 16 residues. V dropped 2 bases and J dropped 2; count of bases not matched to a gene: 8. Germline V gene lookup returns CDR1 SGDLS and CDR2 YYNGEE. The CDR3, as DNA: TGTGCCAGCAGCGTCTCCGGGACAGGGTTAGCCTACGAGCAGTACTTC. Translated: CASSVSGTGLAYEQYF.

This clonotype was observed a handful of times. The V call is TRBV29-1, the J call TRBJ2-6; D ambiguous. V dropped 1 base and J dropped 0 bases, with 13 bases sitting between them. Germline values: CDR1 SQVTM, CDR2 ANQGSEA. This CDR3 has 17 residues. The CDR3 here is CSVEVFPHGSGANVLTF. CDR3 sequence (DNA): TGCAGCGTTGAAGTTTTCCCGCACGGCTCTGGGGCCAACGTCCTGACTTTC.

The genes are TRBV15 and TRBJ2-3; 10 nucleotides match TRBD2. This CDR3 spans 14 amino acids. V lost 6 bases and J lost 6; bases outside the gene matches: 6. CDR1 and CDR2 from the germline V gene are LNHNV and YYDKDF (reference sequence). As DNA, the CDR3 is TGTGCCACCAGGCAGCGGGGGGGCCGGGATACGCAGTATTTT. Amino acids: CATRQRGGRDTQYF.

This clonotype was counted only a few times. The chain carries TRBV2 and TRBJ2-3; D possibly corresponds to TRBD2 (6 bases). The V end lost 3 bases, the J end lost 5 bases, and 21 bases lay between the germline ends. This CDR3 comprises 17 residues. The germline V gene has CDR1 SNHLY and CDR2 FYNNEI. The CDR3 is CASSDGPVGGVRDTQYF. The CDR3 DNA follows: TGTGCCAGCAGTGACGGTCCGGTGGGCGGGGTTAGAGATACGCAGTATTTT. The full variable domain, completed using reference TRBV2 and TRBJ2-3, is EPEVTQTPSHQVTQMGQEVILRCVPISNHLYFYWYRQILGQKVEFLVSFYNNEISEKSEIFDDQFSVERPDGSNFTLKIRSTKLEDSAMYFCASSDGPVGGVRDTQYFGPGTRLTVL.

This clonotype came up a few times. J is TRBJ2-7 and V is TRBV2, with D hard to call. V was trimmed by 7 bases and J by 2 bases, leaving 9 bases between them. This CDR3 comprises 12 residues. CDR1 is SNHLY, CDR2 FYNNEI, per germline. CDR3 sequence: CASISTAYEQYF. The CDR3 DNA is TGTGCCAGCATCAGTACCGCCTACGAGCAGTACTTC.

This sequence joins TRBV28 and TRBJ2-3; no clear D. Trimming left V 3 bases short and J 0 bases short, with 13 bases between. Germline lookup yields CDR1 MDHEN and CDR2 SYDVKM. This CDR3 spans 16 amino acids. The CDR3 coding sequence is TGTGCCAGCAGTTTCTCCCAAACCCTTAGCACAGATACGCAGTATTTT. Translating it yields CASSFSQTLSTDTQYF.

This clonotype was seen repeatedly, ten times or more. This chain joins TRBV3-1 and TRBJ2-7; weak D call: TRBD2 (6 bases). The V end lost 5 bases, the J end lost 9 bases, and 20 bases lay between the germline ends. CDR1 and CDR2 from the germline V gene are LGHDT and YNNKEL (reference sequence). The CDR3 covers 14 residues. Here the CDR3 reads CASSNWELQGGQYF. For the CDR3, the DNA is TGTGCCAGCAGCAACTGGGAGCTCCAGGGAGGGCAGTACTTC.

The V call is TRBV2, the J call TRBJ2-1, with TRBD2 identical over 10 bases. J lost 5 bases, V lost 8 bases, and 3 bases had no gene match. The germline V gene encodes CDR1 SNHLY and CDR2 FYNNEI. The CDR3 covers 13 residues. CDR3 protein: CASPGLANNEQFF. CDR3 DNA sequence: TGTGCCAGCCCGGGACTAGCGAACAATGAGCAGTTCTTC.